What follows are 8 T cell receptor beta chains derived from one specimen sequenced in a study of T cells after yellow fever vaccination. From the 5' RACE reads, TCRdb called clonotypes with MiXCR, one entry per CDR3 protein. The table shows about 350,000 distinct CDR3 sequences, with less than 9.5% occurring only once. Source: PBMCs, taken about 41 days after the first yellow fever vaccination. These receptors were collected from a young man who received the YFV17D yellow fever vaccine.

This chain uses TRBV12-3 or TRBV12-4 with TRBJ2-5, with no clear D. V lost 8 bases and J 1 base, leaving 5 bases between the germline ends. There are 11 residues in the CDR3. The DNA of the CDR3 is TGTGCCAGCGCCTCCCAAGAGACCCAGTACTTC. Translating gives CASASQETQYF.

This clonotype was recorded once. V usage is TRBV6-5 and J usage is TRBJ1-5; D is uncertain. Trimming left V 3 bases short and J 0 bases short, with 9 bases between. Per germline, CDR1 MNHEY and CDR2 SVGAGI. The CDR3 runs to 15 residues. This CDR3 is CASSYGPLSNQPQHF. The CDR3 DNA sequence: TGTGCCAGCAGTTATGGGCCGCTTAGCAATCAGCCCCAGCATTTT.

The J gene is TRBJ2-1, the V gene TRBV5-6; 9 bases fit TRBD1. This CDR3 is 16 amino acids long. Germline V lookup: CDR1 SGHDT, CDR2 YYEEEE. After removal of 5 bases from V and 0 bases from J, the junction contained 6 bases not matched to a gene. The CDR3 is CASSGNRGPSYNEQFF. The DNA of the CDR3 is TGTGCCAGCAGTGGGAACAGGGGGCCCTCCTACAATGAGCAGTTCTTC.

A few counts support this clonotype. V and J are TRBV6-1 and TRBJ2-1; TRBD2 might be the D (6 bases). Germline loops: CDR1 MNHNS, CDR2 SASEGT. There are 15 residues in the CDR3. With 2 bases removed from V and 2 bases from J, the gap between germline ends came to 10 bases. CDR3 coding DNA: TGTGCCAGCAGTGAATATGGGAGGACCTACAATGAGCAGTTCTTC. It specifies CASSEYGRTYNEQFF.

This clonotype was observed a few times. V gene TRBV7-9 combines with J gene TRBJ1-4; TRBD1 might be the D (5 bases). V shed 4 bases and J shed 8 bases, with 20 bases lying between them. CDR3 length: 16 amino acids. Germline V gene data show CDR1 as SEHNR and CDR2 as FQNEAQ (reference sequence). The CDR3 region is CASSSGRRNSLEKLFF. The CDR3 bases are TGTGCCAGCAGCTCGGGACGGCGGAATAGCCTCGAAAAACTGTTTTTT.

In this sample, this clonotype turned up a few times. The CDR3 loop reads CASSPAGGDTEAFF. The CDR3 DNA is TGTGCCAGCTCACCCGCCGGGGGGGATACTGAAGCTTTCTTT. The chain couples TRBV6-2 or TRBV6-3 to TRBJ1-1; D might be TRBD1 (5 bases). The CDR3 spans 14 residues. CDR1 and CDR2 (germline): MNHEY, SVGEGT. V was cut by 8 bases and J by 5 bases, with 18 bases left in between.

This clonotype was picked up many times. The chain has TRBV5-1 and TRBJ2-1; the match to TRBD2 covers 14 bases. The CDR3 has 15 residues. The J segment lost 9 bases and the V segment lost 4 bases, leaving 6 bases of the junction unmatched. From germline, CDR1 is SGHRS and CDR2 YFSETQ. CDR3 nucleotide sequence: TGCGCCAGCAGCCCGGGACTAGCGGGGGACAGTGAGCAGTTCTTC. Its protein product is CASSPGLAGDSEQFF.

This clonotype was recorded a few times. This sequence joins TRBV12-3 or TRBV12-4 and TRBJ2-7, with D possibly being TRBD1 or TRBD2 (5 bases each). The CDR3 spans 15 residues. V lost 6 bases and J 1 base, leaving 16 bases between the germline ends. In nucleotides, the CDR3 is TGTGCCAGCAGCTGGGGACCGCATCCTTCCTACGAGCAGTACTTC. Translating gives CASSWGPHPSYEQYF.